What follows are 9 T cell receptor beta chains derived from one specimen sequenced in a study of blood T cell repertoires in COVID-19. Libraries were prepared by immunoSEQ multiplex PCR; TCRdb keeps only in-frame clonotypes and omits some of them. The repertoire includes under 300,000 clones, 80% to 85% of them detected once, and less than 4% sits in the top ten. Sequencing input: peripheral blood. The receptor source for this set is a woman aged 18-35 years with acute or convalescent COVID-19.

The V gene is TRBV28, the J gene TRBJ1-1, with 9 bases fitting TRBD1. This CDR3 is 14 amino acids long. CDR1 is MDHEN, CDR2 SYDVKM, per germline. Unmatched junction bases numbered 10, after V lost 6 bases and J lost 8 bases. The CDR3: CASSSGQGLGEAFF. The CDR3 DNA reads as TGTGCCAGCAGCTCTGGACAGGGGCTAGGGGAAGCTTTCTTT.

This clone was seen at least ten times. The chain couples TRBV6-5 to TRBJ2-2; D not resolved. Trimming left V 7 bases short and J 1 base short, with 10 bases between. This CDR3 region has 14 residues. Per germline, CDR1 MNHEY and CDR2 SVGAGI. CDR3 bases: TGTGCCAGCAAGAGTAGGAGGAACACCGGGGAGCTGTTTTTT. This gives the protein CASKSRRNTGELFF.

This chain joins TRBV29-1 and TRBJ1-2; D is perhaps TRBD1 (5 bases). Trimming took 3 bases from V and 2 from J, leaving 22 bases between them. This CDR3 is 17 amino acids long. Germline values: CDR1 SQVTM, CDR2 ANQGSEA. The CDR3, as DNA: TGCAGCGTTGACCCAGGGCCAGGGCGGAGGGCCAACTATGGCTACACCTTC. It translates to CSVDPGPGRRANYGYTF.

J is TRBJ2-7 and V is TRBV5-1, with 10 bases matching TRBD2. After removal of 0 bases from V and 5 bases from J, the junction contained 17 bases not matched to a gene. Germline CDR1 SGHRS, CDR2 YFSETQ. This CDR3 contains 19 residues. The CDR3 spells CASSLAGTSGMGMDDEQYF. The DNA of the CDR3 is TGCGCCAGCAGCTTGGCTGGCACTAGCGGGATGGGAATGGACGACGAGCAGTACTTC. Using reference TRBV5-1 and TRBJ2-7 for the parts outside the CDR3, the full variable domain is KAGVTQTPRYLIKTRGQQVTLSCSPISGHRSVSWYQQTPGQGLQFLFEYFSETQRNKGNFPGRFSGRQFSNSRSEMNVSTLELGDSALYLCASSLAGTSGMGMDDEQYFGPGTRLTVT.

The chain uses TRBV28 and TRBJ1-5, with 7 bases lining up with TRBD1. V dropped 2 bases and J dropped 2; count of bases not matched to a gene: 6. The CDR3 totals 16 residues. Germline lookup yields CDR1 MDHEN and CDR2 SYDVKM. CDR3 region: CASSLTGVVGNQPQHF. The CDR3 DNA reads as TGTGCCAGCAGTTTAACAGGGGTGGTTGGCAATCAGCCCCAGCATTTT.

The chain is built from TRBV3-1 (or the pseudogene TRBV3-2) and TRBJ1-4; D unclear. With 3 bases removed from V and 7 bases from J, the gap between germline ends came to 18 bases. CDR1 is LGHDT and CDR2 is YNNKEL in the germline V gene (reference sequence). CDR3 length equals 16 residues. The CDR3, as DNA: TGTGCCAGCAGCCAGATCAGGCCCCCGGAAAGTGAAAAACTGTTTTTT. As protein: CASSQIRPPESEKLFF.

Worth noting for this clone: This sample also contains other DNA sequences that code for the same CDR3. J is TRBJ1-6 and V is TRBV7-2, with 8 bases fitting TRBD1. CDR1 is SGHTA and CDR2 is FQGNSA in the germline V gene. Trimming removed 6 bases from V and 0 bases from J; junction bases left unmatched: 4. This CDR3 is built from 16 residues. The CDR3 DNA reads TGTGCCAGCAGTTACAGGGGGAGCTCCTATAATTCACCCCTCCACTTT. This translates into CASSYRGSSYNSPLHF.

The chain joins TRBV7-2 to TRBJ1-1; the D is unclear. There are 15 residues in the CDR3. Germline V gives CDR1 SGHTA, CDR2 FQGNSA. V was shortened by 1 base and J by 0 bases, with 9 bases between the two germline ends. The DNA for the CDR3 is TGTGCCAGCAGCTTAGGAGGTACGTTGAACACTGAAGCTTTCTTT. Translated: CASSLGGTLNTEAFF.

The J gene is TRBJ2-5, the V gene TRBV28, with TRBD1 as a possible D gene (6 bases). Germline V gives CDR1 MDHEN, CDR2 SYDVKM. The ends were cut back, 11 bases at V and 4 bases at J, with 14 bases in the middle. This CDR3 has 12 amino acids. In DNA form, the CDR3 reads TGTGCCTCCGAGGGGGTGAGAGAGACCCAGTACTTC. It specifies CASEGVRETQYF. Together with reference TRBV28 and TRBJ2-5, the CDR3 gives the full variable domain: DVKVTQSSRYLVKRTGEKVFLECVQDMDHENMFWYRQDPGLGLRLIYFSYDVKMKEKGDIPEGYSVSREKKERFSLILESASTNQTSMYLCASEGVRETQYFGPGTRLLVL.